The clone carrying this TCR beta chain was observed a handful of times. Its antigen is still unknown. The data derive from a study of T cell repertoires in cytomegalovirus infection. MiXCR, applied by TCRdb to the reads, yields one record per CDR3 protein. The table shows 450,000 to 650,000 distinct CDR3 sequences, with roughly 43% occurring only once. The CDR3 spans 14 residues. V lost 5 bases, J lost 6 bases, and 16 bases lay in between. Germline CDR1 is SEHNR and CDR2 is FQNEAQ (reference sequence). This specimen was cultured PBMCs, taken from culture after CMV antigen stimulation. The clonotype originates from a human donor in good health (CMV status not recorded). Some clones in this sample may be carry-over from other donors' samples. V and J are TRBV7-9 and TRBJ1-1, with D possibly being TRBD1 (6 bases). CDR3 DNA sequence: TGTGCCAGCAGCCACCGTGGGGGGGGGCCTGAAGCTTTCTTT. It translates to CASSHRGGGPEAFF.